This section outlines one T cell receptor (beta chain) sequence together with its context. What it binds is unknown. This record belongs to a study of T cell repertoires in ileal Crohn's disease. In the study overall: Operated complications were stricturing disease (around 61%) and penetrating disease (about 39%). Thiopurines (around 10) or anti-TNF agents (approximately 19) were given postoperatively to about half. Findings of the study overall: High-frequency clones were more common in sorted CD8 than CD4 cells. All patients with clonality above 26.8% had endoscopic recurrence.

Germline trimming cut 2 bases from V and 3 bases from J; bases unmatched to any gene: 5. The germline CDR1 and CDR2 sequences are SGHTA and FQGNSA. This CDR3 contains 15 residues. TCRdb keeps only in-frame clones here, not all; method: immunoSEQ multiplex PCR. The data contain some 15,000 clones, 80% to 85% of them singletons. Sequencing used ileal tissue. The V call is TRBV7-2, the J call TRBJ2-7; TRBD1 matches at 9 bases. This receptor was identified in an adult with Crohn's disease. CDR3 nucleotide sequence: TGTGCCAGCAGCTTATCTCCGGACAGGGGCTACGAGCAGTACTTC. It is translated as CASSLSPDRGYEQYF.